One sample yielded the 27 T cell receptor beta chains listed below, sequenced in a study of cytomegalovirus exposure and HLA in healthy donors. The PCR made use of 60 Vbeta and 13 Jbeta primers. Sequenced by immunoSEQ multiplex PCR; TCRdb stores in-frame clones only, minus some. Here the sample spans tens of thousands of clones, 81% being singletons. The sample taken for sequencing was PBMCs. The receptor set was obtained from a girl aged 2 to 9 in good health and CMV-seropositive.

This rearrangement joins TRBV29-1 to TRBJ2-3; tentatively, D is TRBD2 (6 bases). Germline lookup yields CDR1 SQVTM and CDR2 ANQGSEA. CDR3 length: 12 residues. Trimming shortened V by 6 bases and J by 5 bases, and 12 bases separated the two germline ends. The CDR3 loop is CSVAYSGDTQYF. CDR3 bases: TGCAGCGTCGCATATAGCGGAGATACGCAGTATTTT.

The chain recombines TRBV29-1 with TRBJ1-1; TRBD1 matches at 11 bases. The CDR3 has 13 amino acids. J gave up 4 bases and V 6 bases, and 4 bases lay outside the gene matches. Germline lookup yields CDR1 SQVTM and CDR2 ANQGSEA. This CDR3 is CSVDRGLGTEAFF. CDR3 bases: TGCAGCGTGGACAGGGGGCTGGGCACTGAAGCTTTCTTT.

The genes are TRBV25-1 and TRBJ1-1; D gene ambiguous. The length of the CDR3 is 14 residues. Trimming took 1 base from V and 7 from J, leaving 13 bases between them. Germline CDR1 is MGHDK and CDR2 is SYGVNS. DNA of the CDR3: TGTGCCAGCAGTGAATTAACCACACACAATGAAGCTTTCTTT. It codes for CASSELTTHNEAFF.

The gene calls are TRBV29-1 and TRBJ1-2; a possible D gene is TRBD1 (6 bases). V was trimmed by 0 bases and J by 6 bases, leaving 14 bases between them. Germline V CDR1 and CDR2: SQVTM, ANQGSEA. CDR3 length: 14 amino acids. CDR3 DNA: TGCAGCGTTGAAGATTATGGGGCAGGGGATGGCTACACCTTC. Translated: CSVEDYGAGDGYTF. The full variable domain, rest sourced from reference TRBV29-1 and TRBJ1-2, is SAVISQKPSRDICQRGTSLTIQCQVDSQVTMMFWYRQQPGQSLTLIATANQGSEATYESGFVIDKFPISRPNLTFSTLTVSNMSPEDSSIYLCSVEDYGAGDGYTFGSGTRLTVV.

The CDR3 here is CSVVGQNGYNEQFF. In DNA form, the CDR3 reads TGCAGCGTAGTCGGACAAAACGGATACAATGAGCAGTTCTTC. The rearrangement joins TRBV29-1 to TRBJ2-1; maybe TRBD1 (5 bases). This CDR3 contains 14 residues. The germline V and J ends were trimmed by 6 bases and 4 bases, with 16 bases remaining between them. Germline CDR1 is SQVTM and CDR2 is ANQGSEA.

This chain links TRBV4-1 with TRBJ2-7; 8 bases match TRBD1. The CDR3 totals 19 residues. Germline loops: CDR1 MGHRA, CDR2 YSYEKL. The J segment lost 4 bases and the V segment lost 3 bases, leaving 20 bases of the junction unmatched. Written as DNA, the CDR3 is TGCGCCAGCAGCCAGAAACCCCAGGACAGGGCATCCAGACCTTACGAGCAGTACTTC. The encoded protein is CASSQKPQDRASRPYEQYF.

This chain joins TRBV25-1 and TRBJ1-1, with 7 bases that match TRBD1. CDR3 length equals 15 residues. Germline assignment: CDR1 MGHDK and CDR2 SYGVNS. After removal of 2 bases from V and 1 base from J, the junction contained 4 bases not matched to a gene. The CDR3 DNA is TGTGCCAGCAGTGAAGGACAGGCGCAGAACACTGAAGCTTTCTTT. Its translation: CASSEGQAQNTEAFF.

This CDR3 reads CSAHQGNYGYTF. The CDR3 DNA reads as TGCAGCGCCCACCAGGGGAACTATGGCTACACCTTC. The gene calls are TRBV29-1 and TRBJ1-2; possibly TRBD1 for D (6 bases). The V and J ends lost 7 bases and 2 bases respectively, with 11 bases between them. The length of the CDR3 is 12 residues. From germline, CDR1 is SQVTM and CDR2 ANQGSEA.

The gene calls are TRBV27 and TRBJ2-7; unclear D gene. This CDR3 contains 10 residues. Germline V gene lookup returns CDR1 MNHEY and CDR2 SMNVEV (reference sequence). Trimming cost V 8 bases and J 5 bases, with 7 bases left between them. The CDR3 bases are TGTGCCAGCGGCGGTAACGAGCAGTACTTC. Amino acid sequence: CASGGNEQYF.

The chain couples TRBV7-8 to TRBJ2-4; 8 bases map to TRBD2. Losses at the gene ends were 1 base for V and 0 bases for J; bases not matched to a gene: 11. The CDR3 spans 19 residues. Germline CDR1 is SGHVS and CDR2 is FQNEAQ. The CDR3 loop reads CASSLVRREDPPAKNIQYF. CDR3 nucleotides: TGTGCCAGCAGCTTAGTTCGGCGGGAGGACCCCCCAGCCAAAAACATTCAGTACTTC.

V usage is TRBV28 and J usage is TRBJ1-1; tentative D call: TRBD1 (6 bases). The CDR3 consists of 17 residues. Trimming pared 3 bases from V and 1 base from J, leaving 18 bases between. The germline V gene encodes CDR1 MDHEN and CDR2 SYDVKM. CDR3 in DNA: TGTGCCAGCAGTTTCAGGGGAAAGACAGGTTCGAACACTGAAGCTTTCTTT. Translation gives CASSFRGKTGSNTEAFF.

The chain recombines TRBV2 with TRBJ2-7; D is ambiguous. Germline CDR1 reads SNHLY; CDR2 reads FYNNEI. The CDR3 is 16 amino acids. V was shortened by 8 bases and J by 0 bases, with 20 bases between the two germline ends. CDR3 nucleotides: TGTGCCAGCTCCCCGGTTGGAGAGTACCTCTCCTACGAGCAGTACTTC. It is translated as CASSPVGEYLSYEQYF.

In DNA form, the CDR3 reads TGTGCCACCTCAGGGGGACCGCATGATCGGTTCTTC. Translating it yields CATSGGPHDRFF. The chain couples TRBV19 to TRBJ2-1; TRBD1 matches 7 bases. V was clipped by 10 bases and J by 15 bases; unmatched bases: 15. CDR3 length: 12 amino acids. Germline V gene lookup returns CDR1 LNHDA and CDR2 SQIVND (reference sequence). The complete variable domain, with remaining parts taken from reference TRBV19 and TRBJ2-1, reads DGGITQSPKYLFRKEGQNVTLSCEQNLNHDAMYWYRQDPGQGLRLIYYSQIVNDFQKGDIAEGYSVSREKKESFPLTVTSAQKNPTAFYLCATSGGPHDRFFGPGTRLTVL.

The rearrangement joins TRBV28 to TRBJ1-6; 9 nucleotides agree with TRBD1. The length of the CDR3 is 15 residues. The ends lost 7 bases at V and 8 bases at J; junction bases unmatched: 9. Germline V gene data show CDR1 as MDHEN and CDR2 as SYDVKM. The CDR3 spells CASIPRGQGYSPLHF. Here the CDR3 DNA reads TGTGCCAGCATTCCTAGGGGACAGGGTTATTCACCCCTCCACTTT.

CDR3 sequence: CSVNPGDTEAFF. The DNA for the CDR3 is TGCAGCGTGAACCCAGGGGACACTGAAGCTTTCTTT. The rearrangement uses TRBV29-1 and TRBJ1-1; maybe TRBD1 (6 bases). The germline V gene has CDR1 SQVTM and CDR2 ANQGSEA. V lost 6 bases and J lost 3, with 11 bases in between. The CDR3 consists of 12 residues.

The chain joins TRBV7-2 to TRBJ2-4; D perhaps matches TRBD1 (6 bases). Deletions cut 5 bases from V and 8 bases from J, with 16 bases between. Germline loops: CDR1 SGHTA, CDR2 FQGNSA. The CDR3 loop spans 14 amino acids. The CDR3 spells CASSRDRNQDIQYF. The CDR3 DNA reads as TGTGCCAGCAGCCGCGACAGGAACCAAGACATTCAGTACTTC. Based on the CDR3 plus reference TRBV7-2 and TRBJ2-4, the full variable domain is GAGVSQSPSNKVTEKGKDVELRCDPISGHTALYWYRQSLGQGLEFLIYFQGNSAPDKSGLPSDRFSAERTGGSVSTLTIQRTQQEDSAVYLCASSRDRNQDIQYFGAGTRLSVL.

The J gene is TRBJ1-1, the V gene TRBV6-5; TRBD1 is a possible D gene (6 bases). CDR3 length: 14 amino acids. Germline V gene sequence: CDR1 MNHEY, CDR2 SVGAGI. V was cut by 6 bases and J by 5 bases, with 16 bases left in between. Here the CDR3 reads CASRTIQGRTEAFF. The CDR3 DNA is TGTGCCAGCAGGACGATACAGGGCAGGACTGAAGCTTTCTTT.

CDR3 coding DNA: TGCGCCAGCAGCTTGACAACAGGGGCTGGAAACACCATATATTTT. Protein sequence: CASSLTTGAGNTIYF. This sequence joins TRBV5-1 and TRBJ1-3; TRBD1 agrees at 7 bases. With 1 base clipped from V and 2 bases from J, the junction kept 3 bases outside the gene matches. The germline V gene encodes CDR1 SGHRS and CDR2 YFSETQ. The CDR3 sequence is 15 residues long.

This clone was detected a few times. The chain joins TRBV10-2 to TRBJ1-2; D not resolved. Looked up from germline, CDR1 is WSHSY and CDR2 is SAAADI. Trimming took off 0 bases at V and 4 bases at J, with 9 bases between the two ends. The CDR3 runs to 14 residues. The DNA of the CDR3 is TGCGCCAGCAGTGAGTCAGGAGGTCCCTATGGCTACACCTTC. Amino acids: CASSESGGPYGYTF.

The V call is TRBV7-2, the J call TRBJ2-5; TRBD2 might be the D (6 bases). V lost 3 bases and J 2 bases, leaving 19 bases between the germline ends. In germline, CDR1 is SGHTA, CDR2 FQGNSA. CDR3 size: 17 residues. CDR3 bases: TGTGCCAGCAGCTTCCTGTGGATTAGCGGAGATCAAGAGACCCAGTACTTC. This translates into CASSFLWISGDQETQYF.

The V gene is TRBV2, the J gene TRBJ1-6; D might be TRBD1 (5 bases). V lost 11 bases and J lost 6, with 14 bases in between. Per germline, CDR1 SNHLY and CDR2 FYNNEI. This CDR3 spans 13 amino acids. CDR3 sequence: CAGQRMTNSPLHF. In DNA form, the CDR3 reads TGTGCCGGACAAAGGATGACTAATTCACCCCTCCACTTT.

V is TRBV30 and J is TRBJ1-1; D may be TRBD1 (5 bases). Per germline, CDR1 GTSNPN and CDR2 SVGIG (reference sequence). The CDR3 sequence is 14 residues long. V lost 5 bases and J 2 bases, leaving 15 bases between the germline ends. The CDR3 DNA follows: TGTGCCTGGGCGGGCGGGGGGTATAACACTGAAGCTTTCTTT. Its protein is CAWAGGGYNTEAFF.

The J gene is TRBJ2-1, the V gene TRBV6-5; D is perhaps TRBD2 (7 bases). The CDR3 sequence is 16 residues long. CDR1 and CDR2 from the germline V gene are MNHEY and SVGAGI. V was clipped by 2 bases and J by 8 bases, with 19 bases between them. Written as DNA, the CDR3 is TGTGCCAGCAGTTACGATGGGGGAACGGGGGGCGATGAGCAGTTCTTC. Amino acid sequence: CASSYDGGTGGDEQFF.

V and J are TRBV6-6 and TRBJ2-5, with D tentatively TRBD1 (7 bases). The last part of the DNA fits TRBJ2-7 better; the J call may be wrong. Germline lookup yields CDR1 MNHNY and CDR2 SVGAGI (reference sequence). The CDR3 length is 14 residues. For the CDR3, the DNA is TGTGCCAGCAGTTACTCGGAGGGGGCCCACGAGCAGTACTTC. Its translation is CASSYSEGAHEQYF.

The rearrangement uses TRBV5-4 and TRBJ2-3, with D perhaps TRBD2 (7 bases). CDR3 length equals 16 residues. The germline V gene has CDR1 SGHNT and CDR2 YYREEE (reference sequence). Trimming left V 0 bases short and J 7 bases short, with 18 bases between. CDR3 bases: TGTGCCAGCAGCTTGGGACAGGCCCCCGGGGGGAATACGCAGTATTTT. It encodes CASSLGQAPGGNTQYF. Full variable domain (remainder filled in from reference TRBV5-4 and TRBJ2-3): ETGVTQSPTHLIKTRGQQVTLRCSSQSGHNTVSWYQQALGQGPQFIFQYYREEENGRGNFPPRFSGLQFPNYSSELNVNALELDDSALYLCASSLGQAPGGNTQYFGPGTRLTVL.

The rearrangement joins TRBV5-8 to TRBJ2-7; D not certain. This CDR3 region has 13 residues. In germline, CDR1 is SGHTS, CDR2 YDEGEE. With 1 base removed from V and 3 bases from J, the gap between germline ends came to 8 bases. Here the CDR3 DNA reads TGTGCCAGCAGCTTGTTCCCGGGCTACGAGCAGTACTTC. Protein product: CASSLFPGYEQYF.

V and J are TRBV4-1 and TRBJ2-1, with D perhaps matching TRBD2 (6 bases). CDR3 size: 14 residues. V was trimmed by 0 bases and J by 11 bases, leaving 14 bases between them. The germline gives CDR1 MGHRA, CDR2 YSYEKL. Here the CDR3 DNA reads TGCGCCAGCAGCCAAGACAGGGAGGCACCGAAGCAGTTCTTC. This encodes CASSQDREAPKQFF.